One TCR beta chain is described in this entry. This specimen belongs to a study of control samples from healthy donors and cancer patients. Repertoires were generated with immunoSEQ multiplex PCR, while TCRdb's copy carries only in-frame clones and drops some. Here the sample spans some 99,000 clones, roughly nine tenths being singletons. The CDR3 loop spans 16 amino acids. Per germline, CDR1 KGHSH and CDR2 LQKENI. Trimming removed 4 bases from V and 4 bases from J; junction bases left unmatched: 8. The sequence derives from a human donor in good health. The donor label of this sample is uncertain. Sequenced material: blood. The chain has TRBV18 and TRBJ2-2; 8 bases map to TRBD2. This chain's CDR3 is CASSLVAGQSTGELFF. Here the CDR3 DNA reads TGTGCCAGCTCACTTGTAGCGGGGCAAAGCACCGGGGAGCTGTTTTTT.